This T cell receptor beta chain was found in a study of blood T cell repertoires in COVID-19 (dated by TCRdb to 2020 to 2022). For the study in its entirety: The collaborator samples originated in the United States, Italy and Spain and spanned the acute and convalescent phases of COVID-19. The prospective study material was composed of cDNA or gDNA derived from T cells, B-cell-depleted T cells, or PBMCs. Subjects who had been exposed to COVID-19, were actively infected with it, or had recovered from it provided the deeply sampled blood TCRbeta repertoires that made up the dataset. The repertoires were released in a freely available public database intended as a resource for research on the immune response to SARS-CoV-2. The samples were drawn from two sources: the first 160 participants of the ongoing ImmuneRACE study, and approximately 1,300 subjects contributed by 6 global collaborators. Sample metadata almost always included a de-identified subject ID, COVID-19 status, age in years and sex. Where available, HLA class I and class II types were taken from metadata supplied by the sample provider and were not determined by assay-based typing.

The immunoSEQ Assay, a bias-controlled multiplex PCR, was used to amplify TCRbeta CDR3 regions from genomic DNA. The authors processed their data as follows. Within the assay, amplification of reference gene primers was used to estimate how many nucleated cells each sample contained. To quantify the absolute abundance of each unique TCRbeta CDR3 rearrangement, sequence reads were collapsed and filtered. For each sample, productive Simpson clonality was calculated as the square root of Simpson's diversity index across productive rearrangements. Here the immuneACCESS table is served through TCRdb, limited to in-frame sequences with V and J called. Missing clones are a known gap in these copies; in checked studies unresolved V genes cover under half, and the rest lacks a known reason. V, J and clone size were drawn from that table, and D and trimming were deduced from the DNA. Present in this sample are roughly 99,000 clones, over 60% of which were seen just once. The top ten hold 4% to 5.5% of the sample.

Each collaborating institution followed its own protocols to collect whole blood in K2EDTA tubes. For TCRbeta analysis, collaborators shipped samples as frozen whole blood, isolated PBMCs, or DNA extracted from either of those sample types. CDR1 is given as LGHDT and CDR2 as YNNKEL, both from the germline V gene (reference sequence). The trim is 0 bases for V and 4 bases for J, with a gap of 13 bases between the germline ends. The CDR3 covers 16 residues, taking in both the cysteine and the phenylalanine. The kept DNA is CDR3 alone, 48 bases in frame from the first base. With respect to this clone: What antigen it recognizes has not been identified. Base-call qualities are not available, and no considerably larger clone is one nucleotide away.

The investigation overall reported the following: The quantity of clinical and demographic metadata differed by source and by participant and was supplied without curation.

This TCR came from a man between 65 and 80 years old with acute or convalescent COVID-19. This receptor chain uses TRBV3-1 (or the pseudogene TRBV3-2) and TRBJ1-3; the best D guess is TRBD1, with 6 bases matching. Material: peripheral blood. The nucleotide sequence is given as TGTGCCAGCAGCCAAGACAGGGGTTCATTCGGAAACACCATATATTTT. It is translated as CASSQDRGSFGNTIYF.